These 3 T cell receptor beta chains came from one sample sequenced in a study of T cell repertoires and HLA-DP antigens. TCRdb's copy holds only in-frame clones and misses some; the assay was immunoSEQ multiplex PCR. Among over 60,000 clones listed, around 77% were seen once. These receptors lack a known antigen. Sequenced material: CD4+ T cells from PBMCs. These receptors were obtained from a man in his 60s in good health and CMV-seronegative.

The genes are TRBV4-3 and TRBJ2-5; 16 bases are shared with TRBD2. There are 17 residues in the CDR3. J gave up 5 bases and V 5 bases, and 8 bases lay outside the gene matches. Germline CDR1 is LGHNA and CDR2 is YSLEER. The DNA of the CDR3 is TGCGCCAGCAGCTCGGGACTAGCGGGGGGGCCTGAGGAGACCCAGTACTTC. It encodes CASSSGLAGGPEETQYF.

This clone was counted at least ten times. V usage is TRBV7-2 and J usage is TRBJ1-6; 7 nucleotides match TRBD1. This CDR3 has 15 amino acids. The J segment lost 7 bases and the V segment lost 7 bases, leaving 10 bases of the junction unmatched. Per germline, CDR1 SGHTA and CDR2 FQGNSA. The CDR3 DNA sequence: TGTGCCAGCACCCCTCCCGGGACAGCAAATTCACCCCTCCACTTT. Translating it yields CASTPPGTANSPLHF.

This chain connects TRBV19 to TRBJ2-3; no clear D gene. V lost 2 bases and J lost 1, with 7 bases in between. CDR1 and CDR2 (germline): LNHDA, SQIVND (reference sequence). This CDR3 has 14 amino acids. The CDR3: CASSIYEGTDTQYF. The DNA for the CDR3 is TGTGCCAGTAGTATATATGAGGGCACAGATACGCAGTATTTT.